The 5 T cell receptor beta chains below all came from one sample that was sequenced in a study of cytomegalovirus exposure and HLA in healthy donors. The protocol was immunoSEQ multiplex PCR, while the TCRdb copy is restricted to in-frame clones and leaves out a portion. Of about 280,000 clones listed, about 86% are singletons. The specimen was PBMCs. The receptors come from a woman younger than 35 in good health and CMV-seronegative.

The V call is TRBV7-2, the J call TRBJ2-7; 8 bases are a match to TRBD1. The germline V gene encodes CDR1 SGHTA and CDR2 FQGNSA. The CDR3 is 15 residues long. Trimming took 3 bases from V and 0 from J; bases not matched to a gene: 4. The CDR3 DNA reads TGTGCCAGCAGCTTTCAGACAGGGGACTCCTACGAGCAGTACTTC. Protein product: CASSFQTGDSYEQYF.

The CDR3 nucleotides are TGTGCCAGCAGCTTAAGTCCGGGGTGGGAGACCCAGTACTTC. Residues: CASSLSPGWETQYF. The J gene is TRBJ2-5, the V gene TRBV7-2; D may be TRBD2 (5 bases). Germline V CDR1 and CDR2: SGHTA, FQGNSA. The CDR3 runs to 14 residues. V lost 2 bases, J lost 5 bases, and 12 bases lay in between.

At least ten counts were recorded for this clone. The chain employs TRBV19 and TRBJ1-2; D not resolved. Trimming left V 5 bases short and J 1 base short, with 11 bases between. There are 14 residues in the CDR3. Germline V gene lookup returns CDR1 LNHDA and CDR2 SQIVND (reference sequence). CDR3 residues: CASSSLSNNYGYTF. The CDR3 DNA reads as TGTGCCAGTAGTTCCCTCAGTAATAACTATGGCTACACCTTC.

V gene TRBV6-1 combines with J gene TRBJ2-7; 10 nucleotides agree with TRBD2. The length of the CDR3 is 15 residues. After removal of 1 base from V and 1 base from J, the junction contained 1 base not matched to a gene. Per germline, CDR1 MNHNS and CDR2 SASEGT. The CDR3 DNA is TGTGCCAGCAGTGAAGTAGCGGGAGGATCCTACGAGCAGTACTTC. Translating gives CASSEVAGGSYEQYF.

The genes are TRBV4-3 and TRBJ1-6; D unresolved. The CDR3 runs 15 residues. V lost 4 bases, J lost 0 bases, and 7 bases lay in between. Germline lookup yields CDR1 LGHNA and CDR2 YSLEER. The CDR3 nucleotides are TGCGCCAGCAGCCCACAGTCCTCCTATAATTCACCCCTCCACTTT. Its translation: CASSPQSSYNSPLHF.